A selection of T cell receptor beta chains follows, all from one sample in a study of vaccination and CD4 T cells after COVID-19. Their cognate antigens are unknown. TCRdb fed the PCR reads into MiXCR, producing one record per CDR3 protein. The table shows 10,000 to 15,000 distinct CDR3 sequences, with approximately 74% occurring only once. Sample: CD4+ T cells from blood, cultured in vitro, taken after SARS-CoV-2 vaccination. These receptors came from a human donor who received a COVID-19 vaccine. Each CDR3 is given with its conserved first and last residue. The order of the fields is clone size, J gene, V gene, CDR3 length, D gene, CDR3 protein, CDR3 DNA. D genes are given only for firm matches. The size field is filled for only some rows; it gives once, few, many or a size class.

size: -
J: TRBJ1-3
V: TRBV7-2
length: 15
D: -
CDR3: CASSLAARTGNTIYF
DNA: TGTGCCAGCAGCTTAGCCGCCAGGACTGGAAACACCATATATTTT

size: -
J: TRBJ1-6
V: TRBV19
length: 14
D: -
CDR3: CASSIDKGDSPLHF
DNA: TGTGCCAGTAGTATAGATAAAGGGGACTCACCCCTCCACTTT

size: few
J: TRBJ1-2
V: TRBV15
length: 14
D: -
CDR3: CATSRVYRGDGYTF
DNA: TGTGCCACCAGCAGAGTCTATAGGGGGGATGGCTACACCTTC

size: -
J: TRBJ2-3
V: TRBV20-1
length: 17
D: TRBD2
CDR3: CSAGTSGATLSTDTQYF
DNA: TGCAGTGCGGGGACTAGCGGGGCGACACTTAGCACAGATACGCAGTATTTT

size: -
J: TRBJ2-7
V: TRBV20-1
length: 16
D: -
CDR3: CSAPDPTGPPLYEQYF
DNA: TGCAGTGCTCCGGACCCCACAGGCCCCCCCCTCTACGAGCAGTACTTC

size: -
J: TRBJ1-6
V: TRBV6-5
length: 14
D: TRBD1
CDR3: CASSYRQGNSPLHF
DNA: TGTGCCAGCAGTTACCGACAGGGGAATTCACCCCTCCACTTT

size: -
J: TRBJ2-1
V: TRBV5-4
length: 16
D: TRBD2
CDR3: CASSSRLAGGYNEQFF
DNA: TGTGCCAGCAGCTCCCGACTAGCGGGGGGTTACAATGAGCAGTTCTTC

size: -
J: TRBJ1-2
V: TRBV20-1
length: 16
D: TRBD1
CDR3: CSARDPHRGIPYGYTF
DNA: TGCAGTGCTAGAGACCCCCACAGGGGGATTCCCTATGGCTACACCTTC

size: -
J: TRBJ2-3
V: TRBV30
length: 15
D: TRBD2
CDR3: CAWSPAGRLTDTQYF
DNA: TGTGCCTGGAGCCCAGCGGGGAGACTCACAGATACGCAGTATTTT

size: few
J: TRBJ2-2
V: TRBV15
length: 15
D: -
CDR3: CATSRDGGNTGELFF
DNA: TGTGCCACCAGCAGAGATGGAGGTAACACCGGGGAGCTGTTTTTT

size: medium-sized
J: TRBJ2-5
V: TRBV20-1
length: 14
D: TRBD1
CDR3: CSARGQGGGETQYF
DNA: TGCAGTGCTAGGGGACAGGGGGGAGGAGAGACCCAGTACTTC

size: few
J: TRBJ1-1
V: TRBV20-1
length: 13
D: -
CDR3: CSARGQTNTEAFF
DNA: TGCAGTGCTAGAGGACAGACGAACACTGAAGCTTTCTTT

size: once
J: TRBJ1-5
V: TRBV19
length: 16
D: -
CDR3: CASSIGGPGGNQPQHF
DNA: TGTGCCAGTAGTATAGGGGGGCCCGGAGGCAATCAGCCCCAGCATTTT

size: -
J: TRBJ2-6
V: TRBV11-3
length: 18
D: -
CDR3: CASSLGVGRVAGANVLTF
DNA: TGTGCCAGCAGCTTAGGTGTCGGGCGTGTAGCTGGGGCCAACGTCCTGACTTTC

size: -
J: TRBJ2-4
V: TRBV7-9
length: 16
D: -
CDR3: CASSSAGLRVKNIQYF
DNA: TGTGCCAGCAGCTCCGCCGGGCTTAGGGTCAAAAACATTCAGTACTTC

size: -
J: TRBJ2-5
V: TRBV5-4
length: 14
D: -
CDR3: CASSLKGYQETQYF
DNA: TGTGCCAGCAGCTTGAAGGGATACCAAGAGACCCAGTACTTC

size: -
J: TRBJ2-5
V: TRBV25-1
length: 17
D: -
CDR3: CASSDHPLTVGSVTQYF
DNA: TGTGCCAGCAGTGACCATCCCTTGACAGTTGGAAGTGTGACCCAGTACTTC

size: -
J: TRBJ2-1
V: TRBV20-1
length: 15
D: TRBD1
CDR3: CSAGDRGSSYNEQFF
DNA: TGCAGTGCCGGAGACAGGGGAAGCTCCTACAATGAGCAGTTCTTC

size: once
J: TRBJ2-5
V: TRBV19
length: 14
D: -
CDR3: CASSINRDEKTQYF
DNA: TGTGCCAGTAGTATTAACAGGGATGAGAAGACCCAGTACTTC

size: -
J: TRBJ1-6
V: TRBV7-8
length: 14
D: TRBD1
CDR3: CASSGQGSNSPLHF
DNA: TGTGCCAGCAGCGGACAGGGAAGTAATTCACCCCTCCACTTT

size: -
J: TRBJ2-3
V: TRBV2
length: 14
D: -
CDR3: CASIPPPFSNTQYF
DNA: TGTGCCAGCATCCCACCCCCTTTCTCGAATACGCAGTATTTT

size: -
J: TRBJ1-3
V: TRBV6-5
length: 18
D: -
CDR3: CASSYSGRKGSPGNTIYF
DNA: TGTGCCAGCAGTTACTCAGGTCGGAAAGGGAGCCCTGGAAACACCATATATTTT

size: -
J: TRBJ2-3
V: TRBV30
length: 11
D: -
CDR3: CAWSFVGPQYF
DNA: TGTGCCTGGAGTTTTGTGGGTCCGCAGTATTTT

size: once
J: TRBJ1-5
V: TRBV2
length: 17
D: TRBD1
CDR3: CASSEAGQGYSNQPQHF
DNA: TGTGCCAGCAGTGAAGCGGGACAGGGCTATAGCAATCAGCCCCAGCATTTT

size: -
J: TRBJ2-5
V: TRBV11-2
length: 20
D: TRBD2
CDR3: CASSSLGLAGGREYQETQYF
DNA: TGTGCCAGCAGCTCACTGGGACTAGCGGGGGGCCGGGAGTACCAAGAGACCCAGTACTTC

size: -
J: TRBJ1-1
V: TRBV24-1
length: 14
D: TRBD1
CDR3: CATSGGGENTEAFF
DNA: TGTGCCACCAGTGGAGGGGGCGAGAACACTGAAGCTTTCTTT

size: -
J: TRBJ1-4
V: TRBV27
length: 14
D: -
CDR3: CASSFAQRHEKLFF
DNA: TGTGCCAGCAGTTTTGCCCAGAGGCATGAAAAACTGTTTTTT

size: -
J: TRBJ2-4
V: TRBV7-2
length: 16
D: TRBD1
CDR3: CASSLGGQGAVNIQYF
DNA: TGTGCCAGCAGCTTAGGGGGACAGGGGGCAGTTAACATTCAGTACTTC

size: -
J: TRBJ1-5
V: TRBV27
length: 15
D: -
CDR3: CASSPRRGHNQPQHF
DNA: TGTGCCAGCAGTCCCCGTCGGGGGCACAATCAGCCCCAGCATTTT

size: -
J: TRBJ2-4
V: TRBV20-1
length: 15
D: TRBD1
CDR3: CSAAETGVAKNIQYF
DNA: TGCAGTGCAGCAGAGACAGGGGTGGCCAAAAACATTCAGTACTTC

size: -
J: TRBJ2-5
V: TRBV20-1
length: 12
D: -
CDR3: CSARTALGTQYF
DNA: TGCAGTGCGAGGACGGCGTTGGGGACCCAGTACTTC

size: -
J: TRBJ1-3
V: TRBV7-9
length: 16
D: TRBD1
CDR3: CASSLTGQGPGNTIYF
DNA: TGTGCCAGCAGCTTAACCGGACAGGGACCTGGAAACACCATATATTTT

size: -
J: TRBJ2-1
V: TRBV27
length: 17
D: TRBD2
CDR3: CASSQYSGGADHNEQFF
DNA: TGTGCCAGCAGTCAGTATAGCGGGGGGGCGGATCACAATGAGCAGTTCTTC

size: -
J: TRBJ1-2
V: TRBV7-2
length: 13
D: -
CDR3: CASSLGQARGYTF
DNA: TGTGCCAGCAGCTTAGGACAGGCGAGAGGCTACACCTTC

size: -
J: TRBJ1-3
V: TRBV7-6
length: 16
D: -
CDR3: CASSLVAGISGNTIYF
DNA: TGTGCCAGCAGCTTAGTAGCGGGGATATCTGGAAACACCATATATTTT

size: -
J: TRBJ1-1
V: TRBV19
length: 15
D: -
CDR3: CASSPTGSWSTEAFF
DNA: TGTGCCAGTAGTCCCACAGGGTCATGGAGCACTGAAGCTTTCTTT

size: few
J: TRBJ1-1
V: TRBV19
length: 15
D: TRBD1
CDR3: CASRGTVLMNTEAFF
DNA: TGTGCCAGTCGGGGGACAGTCCTCATGAACACTGAAGCTTTCTTT